Sequencing of this TCR beta chain was carried out in a study of shared T cell receptors in the human thymus. Clones were read by immunoSEQ multiplex PCR, and TCRdb kept only the in-frame ones, dropping some. The sample lists some 660,000 clones; 70% to 90% were seen once. Germline V gives CDR1 SGDLS, CDR2 YYNGEE. This CDR3 is 13 amino acids long. Deletions cut 7 bases from V and 3 bases from J, with 13 bases between. The same sample was also used in a study of human thymus T cells. That work states: Having corrective surgery for congenital heart defects, healthy Finnish infants were the ones who donated. During corrective heart surgery, resections were taken, and the thymus tissue came from them.

This sequence originates from a boy less than two years old with a congenital heart defect. The chain recombines TRBV9 with TRBJ1-2, with D possibly being TRBD1 (5 bases). The sequenced sample consisted of thymocytes. The CDR3 is CASSEGADYGYTF. CDR3 sequence (DNA): TGTGCCAGCTCGGAAGGGGCCGACTATGGCTACACCTTC.